This T cell receptor beta chain was observed in a study of cytomegalovirus exposure and HLA in healthy donors. Study-wide results and caveats: Published work reported that the classifier diagnosed cytomegalovirus status with high specificity and sensitivity.

Primers included in the PCR were 60 Vbeta and 13 Jbeta primers. Method: immunoSEQ multiplex PCR; TCRdb's copy keeps in-frame clones and lacks some. Here the sample spans under 90,000 clones, around 70% being singletons. On this clone itself: The antigen is not known.

This clonotype was obtained from a man aged 40-49 years in good health and CMV-seropositive. Sequenced: PBMCs.

The CDR3 nucleotides are TGCGCCAGCAGCTTTCGGGAGTATAAAGAGACCCAGTACTTC. This gives the protein CASSFREYKETQYF. V and J are TRBV5-1 and TRBJ2-5, with TRBD2 as a possible D gene (6 bases). CDR1 and CDR2 (germline): SGHRS, YFSETQ. CDR3 length equals 14 residues. Trimming stripped 2 bases from V and 3 bases from J, with 11 bases between. The entire variable domain, with the rest obtained from reference TRBV5-1 and TRBJ2-5, is as follows: KAGVTQTPRYLIKTRGQQVTLSCSPISGHRSVSWYQQTPGQGLQFLFEYFSETQRNKGNFPGRFSGRQFSNSRSEMNVSTLELGDSALYLCASSFREYKETQYFGPGTRLLVL.